This T cell receptor (beta chain) was captured in a study of post-analysis software for immune sequencing data. Notes on the study in general: Significantly lower normalized Chao1 diversity was seen in multiple sclerosis patients than in controls.

Included in the TCR beta cDNA libraries were unique molecular identifiers. Each CDR3 protein is one row after TCRdb ran MiXCR on the PCR reads. The sample includes over 150,000 distinct CDR3 sequences, around 34% of them seen just once. This clonotype was counted a single time. The antigen remains unidentified. Sequenced material: blood, taken after autologous hematopoietic stem cell transplantation. This receptor was identified in a girl aged 10 to 17 with multiple sclerosis.

As DNA, the CDR3 is TGTGCCAGCAGTTTAGAGGCTACATTATCGAATGAGCAGTTCTTC. This codes for CASSLEATLSNEQFF. The chain has TRBV28 and TRBJ2-1; no firm D call. The CDR3 is 15 residues long. V was clipped by 2 bases and J by 7 bases, with 15 bases between them. CDR1 is MDHEN and CDR2 is SYDVKM in the germline V gene.